A selection of T cell receptor beta chains follows, all from one sample in a study of blood T cell repertoires in COVID-19. Clones were sequenced by immunoSEQ multiplex PCR, and TCRdb holds only the in-frame ones, with some missing. The data contain around 160,000 clones, about 84% of them singletons. The material sequenced was peripheral blood. The receptors here all came from a man aged 60 to 69 with active or convalescent COVID-19. Each CDR3 is given with its conserved first and last residue. D genes are given only for firm matches. Size is omitted from some rows. Given values are once, few, many or a class for expanded clones.

clone_size	v_call	j_call	d_call	cdr3_nt	cdr3_aa
NA	TRBV9	TRBJ2-1	NA	TGTGCCAGCAGCCCTCTACACCGGGATGAGCAGTTCTTC	CASSPLHRDEQFF
NA	TRBV5-5	TRBJ2-1	TRBD2	TGTGCCAGCAGCCGGGGGGCTAGCGGGTCCTACAATGAGCAGTTCTTC	CASSRGASGSYNEQFF
NA	TRBV19	TRBJ2-1	TRBD2	TGTGCCAGTATGGATCAGGCAGCGGGGTTTAATGAGCAGTTCTTC	CASMDQAAGFNEQFF
NA	TRBV7-8	TRBJ2-1	NA	TGTGCCAGCAGCCGAACTTCCAATGAGCAGTTCTTC	CASSRTSNEQFF
NA	TRBV6-2/TRBV6-3	TRBJ2-1	NA	TGTGCCAGCAGCCGCCCTGAGGCCGGGCAGTTCTTC	CASSRPEAGQFF
NA	TRBV5-5	TRBJ1-2	NA	TGTGCCAGCAGCCCCAGGACAGCTAACTATGGCTACACCTTC	CASSPRTANYGYTF
few	TRBV28	TRBJ1-5	NA	TGTGCCAGCAGTTTTTTGGGGAGCCACGTCCCTGGGGGCAATCAGCCCCAGCATTTT	CASSFLGSHVPGGNQPQHF
few	TRBV19	TRBJ1-4	NA	TGTGCCAGTACAGTGAGCGGGGATACTAATGAAAAACTGTTTTTT	CASTVSGDTNEKLFF
few	TRBV28	TRBJ1-5	NA	TGTGCCAGCAGGAGGGATATTGGAAGCAATCAGCCCCAGCATTTT	CASRRDIGSNQPQHF
NA	TRBV7-9	TRBJ1-2	NA	TGTGCCAGCAGCTTAGCAGACAAGGTCTATGGCTACACCTTC	CASSLADKVYGYTF
NA	TRBV9	TRBJ2-1	TRBD2	TGTGCCAGCAGCGTAGGCGGGAGGGAACACAATGAGCAGTTCTTC	CASSVGGREHNEQFF
NA	TRBV19	TRBJ2-3	TRBD1	TGTGCCAGTACACCGACAGGGATAGATACGCAGTATTTT	CASTPTGIDTQYF
NA	TRBV7-8	TRBJ2-1	NA	TGTGCCAGCAGCCGGACGGGGGTCAATGAGCAGTTCTTC	CASSRTGVNEQFF
few	TRBV6-2/TRBV6-3	TRBJ1-5	TRBD1	TGTGCCAGCAGTTACAGAGGGGGCACAGGGAATTTTCAGCCCCAGCATTTT	CASSYRGGTGNFQPQHF
NA	TRBV9	TRBJ1-1	TRBD1	TGTGCCAGCAGCGTTACGACAGGGGACACTGAAGCTTTCTTT	CASSVTTGDTEAFF
NA	TRBV7-8	TRBJ2-7	TRBD2	TGTGCCAGCAGTCACTCTAGCGGATCCTACGAGCAGTACTTC	CASSHSSGSYEQYF
few	TRBV27	TRBJ1-2	NA	TGTGCCAGCAGCCCCCGGCTTTTCGGGGGCTACACCTTC	CASSPRLFGGYTF
few	TRBV7-3	TRBJ1-2	NA	TGTGCCAGCAGCTTAATACAGGGTGGGATCTATGGCTACACCTTC	CASSLIQGGIYGYTF
NA	TRBV9	TRBJ1-6	NA	TGTGCCAGCAGCCCCTCCCCGGGGGGAGTAAGCTCACCCCTCCACTTT	CASSPSPGGVSSPLHF
NA	TRBV7-3	TRBJ2-3	TRBD2	TGTGCCAGCAGCCGACTAGCGGGAGGGGCAGATACGCAGTATTTT	CASSRLAGGADTQYF
NA	TRBV29-1	TRBJ2-2	TRBD1	TGCAGCGTTGAAATAGGACAGGGGTACACCGGGGAGCTGTTTTTT	CSVEIGQGYTGELFF
NA	TRBV7-2	TRBJ1-1	NA	TGTGCCAGCAGCACAGGCCTGAACACTGAAGCTTTCTTT	CASSTGLNTEAFF
NA	TRBV3-1/TRBV3-2	TRBJ2-2	NA	TGTGCCAGCAGCCAGAGGGCCGGGGAGCTGTTTTTT	CASSQRAGELFF
NA	TRBV7-8	TRBJ2-7	NA	TGTGCCAGCAGCACCAGGGTCTCCTACGAGCAGTACTTC	CASSTRVSYEQYF
NA	TRBV5-6	TRBJ2-2	TRBD2	TGTGCCAGCAGCCCTCCACGGGGAGGGGCGGGGCTCACCGGGGAGCTGTTTTTT	CASSPPRGGAGLTGELFF
NA	TRBV28	TRBJ2-3	NA	TGTGCCAGCAGTTTATCTCCTAGCAAGGGAGAGGCAGATACGCAGTATTTT	CASSLSPSKGEADTQYF
NA	TRBV6-2/TRBV6-3	TRBJ2-7	TRBD2	TGTGCCAGCAGCGAGCGAAGCGGGAGGGCCGGGTACGAGCAGTACTTC	CASSERSGRAGYEQYF
NA	TRBV2	TRBJ2-1	NA	TGTGCCAGCAGTGAAGCGCTTCGGGGTTATGAGCAGTTCTTC	CASSEALRGYEQFF
once	TRBV10-3	TRBJ2-1	NA	TGTGCCATCAGTGAGTTCGGGGTCTACAATGAGCAGTTCTTC	CAISEFGVYNEQFF
NA	TRBV5-1	TRBJ2-1	NA	TGCGCCAGCAGCTGGGGACAAAGGGTAACCTACAATGAGCAGTTCTTC	CASSWGQRVTYNEQFF
NA	TRBV28	TRBJ2-7	NA	TGTGCCACCAACCCCCAGGGTTTAGTGGGCGAGCAGTACTTC	CATNPQGLVGEQYF
NA	TRBV29-1	TRBJ1-2	TRBD1	TGCAGCGTTGGACAGGGGGCTTCTGATGGCTACACCTTC	CSVGQGASDGYTF
NA	TRBV19	TRBJ1-2	TRBD1	TGTGCCAGTAGCAGACGGACAGGCGGGATAAACTATGGCTACACCTTC	CASSRRTGGINYGYTF
NA	TRBV6-5	TRBJ1-6	TRBD1	TGTGCCAGCAGTCCCCGACAGGGTAATTCACCCCTCCACTTT	CASSPRQGNSPLHF
NA	TRBV10-3	TRBJ2-1	TRBD1	TGTGCCATCAGTGACGATCCAGGGGGTAGTAATGAGCAGTTCTTC	CAISDDPGGSNEQFF
NA	TRBV14	TRBJ2-1	TRBD2	TGTGCCAGCAACCGTACGGGACTAGCGGGCGATTGGGCCTACAATGAGCAGTTCTTC	CASNRTGLAGDWAYNEQFF
NA	TRBV27	TRBJ2-7	NA	TGTGCCAGCAGTTTTGAGGGACTGAGCTCCTACGAGCAGTACTTC	CASSFEGLSSYEQYF
NA	TRBV18	TRBJ2-1	TRBD1	TGTGCCAGCTCACCAAGGGACAGAGATAACAATGAGCAGTTCTTC	CASSPRDRDNNEQFF
NA	TRBV4-2	TRBJ2-2	TRBD2	TGTGCCAGCAGCCCGACTTCTAGCGGGAACACCGGGGAGCTGTTTTTT	CASSPTSSGNTGELFF
NA	TRBV14	TRBJ2-7	TRBD2	TGTGCCAGCAGCCAACCCGGACTAGCGGGTTACTACGAGCAGTACTTC	CASSQPGLAGYYEQYF
NA	TRBV28	TRBJ2-7	NA	TGTGCCAGCCGGACAGACTACGAGCAGTACTTC	CASRTDYEQYF
once	TRBV18	TRBJ1-6	TRBD1	TGTGCCAGCTCACCCCGGACAGGGAATAATTCACCCCTCCACTTT	CASSPRTGNNSPLHF
NA	TRBV7-6	TRBJ2-1	TRBD2	TGTGCCAGCAGCGCCGGACTAGCGGAGAGGAATGAGCAGTTCTTC	CASSAGLAERNEQFF
few	TRBV29-1	TRBJ2-1	TRBD2	TGCAGCGCTCAAGGGACTAGCGCCCCCCATGAGCAGTTCTTC	CSAQGTSAPHEQFF
NA	TRBV6-9	TRBJ2-7	TRBD1	TGTGCCAGCAGTTCCCGGGACAGGGGTGCCTACGAGCAGTACTTC	CASSSRDRGAYEQYF
NA	TRBV6-5	TRBJ1-1	NA	TGTGCCAGCGGCAGGGGCCGACCTTTATTTGAAGCTTTCTTT	CASGRGRPLFEAFF
NA	TRBV18	TRBJ1-1	TRBD1	TGTGCCAGCTCATCGGTACAACAGGGGGCTCTAGAAGCTTTCTTT	CASSSVQQGALEAFF
NA	TRBV4-2	TRBJ2-7	NA	TGTGCCAGCAGCCAAGACAGGGTAGCCTACGAGCAGTACTTC	CASSQDRVAYEQYF
many	TRBV9	TRBJ2-7	NA	TGTGCCAGCAGCTCCCACGGGGGTACCTACGAGCAGTACTTC	CASSSHGGTYEQYF
NA	TRBV6-2/TRBV6-3	TRBJ1-5	NA	TGTGCCAGCAGTCTCACAGGTATAGGAGGGGCAAATCAGCCCCAGCATTTT	CASSLTGIGGANQPQHF
NA	TRBV7-2	TRBJ2-5	TRBD2	TGTGCCAGCAGCGATCCGGGGGGGACCCAGTACTTC	CASSDPGGTQYF
NA	TRBV19	TRBJ1-2	NA	TGTGCCAGTAGTCCAAGACAGGTGTCCTATGGCTACACCTTC	CASSPRQVSYGYTF
NA	TRBV7-2	TRBJ2-5	TRBD2	TGTGCCAGCAGTCCGACTAGCGGTATATTGGAGACCCAGTACTTC	CASSPTSGILETQYF
NA	TRBV24-1	TRBJ2-1	NA	TGTGCCACCAGTGATGTTCCTGGGGCCAATGAGCAGTTCTTC	CATSDVPGANEQFF